The source of this T cell receptor beta chain is a study of T cells in Graves' hyperthyroidism and ophthalmopathy. Study information: Peripheral blood draws took place at initial diagnosis, ahead of any treatment.

Each diagnosis drew on symptoms, thyroxine, TRAb, thyroid ultrasound and orbital computed tomography findings. This clonotype was seen at least ten times. RNA transcripts served as the template for amplifying TCR beta CDR3 regions. In the first-round RT-PCR of the TCR CDR3, the HTBI primer set was used. TCRdb used MiXCR to reprocess the multiplex PCR reads, holding one entry per CDR3 protein. Of about 740,000 distinct CDR3 sequences listed, 11% to 15% are singletons. The sample comprised blood. This receptor was obtained from a woman aged 18-29 years with Graves' hyperthyroidism.

CDR3 nucleotides: TGTGCCTGGACAGGGCTGGGCTCTGGAAACACCATATATTTT. Translated, it gives CAWTGLGSGNTIYF. The V call is TRBV30, the J call TRBJ1-3, with D possibly matching TRBD1 (5 bases). V lost 4 bases, J lost 0 bases, and 10 bases lay in between. Germline CDR1 reads GTSNPN; CDR2 reads SVGIG (reference sequence). CDR3 length: 14 amino acids. Together with reference TRBV30 and TRBJ1-3, the CDR3 gives the full variable domain: SQTIHQWPATLVQPVGSPLSLECTVEGTSNPNLYWYRQAAGRGLQLLFYSVGIGQISSEVPQNLSASRPQDRQFILSSKKLLLSDSGFYLCAWTGLGSGNTIYFGEGSWLTVV.